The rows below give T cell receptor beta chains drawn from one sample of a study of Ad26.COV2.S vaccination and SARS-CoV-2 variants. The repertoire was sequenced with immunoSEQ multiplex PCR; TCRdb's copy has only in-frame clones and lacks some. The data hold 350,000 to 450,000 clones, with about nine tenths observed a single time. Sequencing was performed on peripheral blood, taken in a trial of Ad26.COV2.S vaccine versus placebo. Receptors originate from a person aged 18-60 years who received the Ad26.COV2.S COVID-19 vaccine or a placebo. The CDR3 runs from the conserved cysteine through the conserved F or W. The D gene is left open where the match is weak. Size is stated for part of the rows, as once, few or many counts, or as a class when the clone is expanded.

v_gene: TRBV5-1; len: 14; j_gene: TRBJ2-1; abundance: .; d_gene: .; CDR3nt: TGCGCCAGCAGCTTCGAGGGTGATTACAATGAGCAGTTCTTC; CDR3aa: CASSFEGDYNEQFF
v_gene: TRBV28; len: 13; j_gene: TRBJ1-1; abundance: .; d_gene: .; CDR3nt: TGTGCCAGCAGTTTATCACAGGCCCCTGAAGCTTTCTTT; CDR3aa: CASSLSQAPEAFF
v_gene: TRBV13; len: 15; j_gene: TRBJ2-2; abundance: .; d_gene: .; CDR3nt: TGTGCCAGCAGCTTCGGGAGTTTGGGGACCGGGGAGCTGTTTTTT; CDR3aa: CASSFGSLGTGELFF
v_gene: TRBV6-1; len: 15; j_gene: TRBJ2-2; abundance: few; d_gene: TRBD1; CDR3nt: TGTGCCAGCAGTGAAGGGGCAGGGGGCACCGGGGAGCTGTTTTTT; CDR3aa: CASSEGAGGTGELFF
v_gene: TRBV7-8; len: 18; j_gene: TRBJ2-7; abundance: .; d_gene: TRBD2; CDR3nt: TGTGCCAGCAGCTTAGGGGGGGGAGTAGCGGTACTCCTCTACGAGCAGTACTTC; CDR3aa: CASSLGGGVAVLLYEQYF
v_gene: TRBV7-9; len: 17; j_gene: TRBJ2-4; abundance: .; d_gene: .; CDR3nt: TGTGCCAGCAGCTTGTATTATGGGGAGACAGCCAAAAACATTCAGTACTTC; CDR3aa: CASSLYYGETAKNIQYF
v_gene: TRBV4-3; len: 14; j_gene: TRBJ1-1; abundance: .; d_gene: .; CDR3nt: TGCGCCAGCAGCCAGGCGACTACCCTCACTGAAGCTTTCTTT; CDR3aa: CASSQATTLTEAFF
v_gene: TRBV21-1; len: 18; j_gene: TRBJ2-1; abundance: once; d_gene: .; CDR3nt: TGTGCCAGCAGCAAAGGGACTGCCCCCGGGGGCATGAGCGGTTACCAGTTCTTC; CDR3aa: CASSKGTAPGGMSGYQFF
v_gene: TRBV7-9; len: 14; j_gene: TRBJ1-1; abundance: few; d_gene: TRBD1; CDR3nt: TGTGCCAGCCAAGGGGGGACAGACGGGAATGAAGCTTTCTTT; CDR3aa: CASQGGTDGNEAFF
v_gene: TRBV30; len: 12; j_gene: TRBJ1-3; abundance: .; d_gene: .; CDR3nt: TGTGCCTGGAACGACTCTGGAAACACCATATATTTT; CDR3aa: CAWNDSGNTIYF
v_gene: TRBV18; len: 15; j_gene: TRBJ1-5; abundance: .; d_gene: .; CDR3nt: TGTGCCAGCTCACCACCGGGGGTGGGCAATCAGCCCCAGCATTTT; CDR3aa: CASSPPGVGNQPQHF
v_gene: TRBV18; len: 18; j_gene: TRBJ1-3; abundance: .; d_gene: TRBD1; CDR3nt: TGTGCCAGCTCACCCGCCCCATCAACCGGGACAACAGGGGACACCATATATTTT; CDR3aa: CASSPAPSTGTTGDTIYF
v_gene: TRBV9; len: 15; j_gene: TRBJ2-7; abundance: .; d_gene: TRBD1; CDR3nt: TGTGCCAGCAGCGTAGGTGAAGGGGGCGTCGACGAGCAGTACTTC; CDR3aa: CASSVGEGGVDEQYF
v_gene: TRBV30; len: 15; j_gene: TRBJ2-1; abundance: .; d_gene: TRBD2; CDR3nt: TGTGCCTGGAGTGTACGTGAGACTAGCGGAGAAAAGCAGTTCTTC; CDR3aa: CAWSVRETSGEKQFF
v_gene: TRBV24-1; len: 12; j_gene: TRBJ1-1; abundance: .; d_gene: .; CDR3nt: TGTGCCACCAGTGGTGAGGGGCCTGAAGCTTTCTTT; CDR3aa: CATSGEGPEAFF
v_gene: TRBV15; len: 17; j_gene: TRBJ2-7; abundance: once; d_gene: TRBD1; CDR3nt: TGTGCCACCAGCAGATTCCTCCGGGACAGGGGCTCCTACGAGCAGTACTTC; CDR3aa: CATSRFLRDRGSYEQYF
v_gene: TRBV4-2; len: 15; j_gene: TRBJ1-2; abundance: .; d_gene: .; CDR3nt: TGTGCCAGCAGCCAAGAAGGACAGATGACCTATGGCTACACCTTC; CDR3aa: CASSQEGQMTYGYTF
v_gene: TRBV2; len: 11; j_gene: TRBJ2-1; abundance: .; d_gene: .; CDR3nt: TGTGCCAGCAGTGCCTTGGATGAGCAGTTCTTC; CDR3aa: CASSALDEQFF
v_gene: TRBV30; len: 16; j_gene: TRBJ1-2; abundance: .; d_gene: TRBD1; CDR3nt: TGTGCCTGGAGTTGGGCAGGGGGCGCCCAGGTCTATGGCTACACCTTC; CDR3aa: CAWSWAGGAQVYGYTF
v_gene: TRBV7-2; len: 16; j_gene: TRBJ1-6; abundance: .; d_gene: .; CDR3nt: TGTGCCAGCAGCTCCCATCCGGGGGGCTATAATTCACCCCTCCACTTT; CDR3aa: CASSSHPGGYNSPLHF
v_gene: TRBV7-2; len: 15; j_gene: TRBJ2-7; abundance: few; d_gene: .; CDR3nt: TGTGCCAGCAGCTTAGATTCCGGGACTCCCTACGAGCAGTACTTC; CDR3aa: CASSLDSGTPYEQYF
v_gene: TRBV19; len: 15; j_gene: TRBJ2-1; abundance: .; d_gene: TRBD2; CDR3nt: TGTGCCAGTAGTATTGAACTAGCGGGAAGGGGTGAGCAGTTCTTC; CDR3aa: CASSIELAGRGEQFF